The 29 T cell receptor beta chains presented below share a single source sample, sequenced in a study of shared clonotypes between healthy human individuals (dated by TCRdb to about 2020). Library creation used the immunoSEQ multiplex PCR assay. Imported from immuneACCESS, the table was reduced by TCRdb to in-frame sequences with V and J called. These copies leave out some clones; in studies compared against another copy, an unresolved V gene accounts for under half, and the cause of the remainder is not known. The sample table holds a few million clones, of which roughly 95% were seen once. The ten most abundant clones make up roughly 0.13% of the sample. The sample comprised naive CD4+ T cells sorted from blood. Read against the paper, the sample's cell subset or site label means: CD45RA+ positively selected. All receptors derive from a man younger than 35 in good health.

The rearrangement joins TRBV6-6 to TRBJ2-7, with TRBD1 matching over 8 bases. Germline V lookup: CDR1 MNHNY, CDR2 SVGAGI (reference sequence). V was clipped by 3 bases and J by 1 base; unmatched bases: 5. The CDR3 is 15 residues long. The CDR3 DNA follows: TGTGCCAGCAGTTATCTGACAGGGGCGTCCTACGAGCAGTACTTC. Translation: CASSYLTGASYEQYF.

In the case of this clone: The sample holds other DNA sequences that translate to the same CDR3. V gene TRBV7-2 combines with J gene TRBJ2-3; the D is unclear. The CDR3 is 14 amino acids. The germline V gene encodes CDR1 SGHTA and CDR2 FQGNSA. V was shortened by 1 base and J by 1 base, with 6 bases between the two germline ends. This chain's CDR3 is CASSLDGGTDTQYF. The CDR3 DNA reads TGTGCCAGCAGCTTAGATGGAGGCACAGATACGCAGTATTTT.

The V gene is TRBV28, the J gene TRBJ2-2; D is tentatively TRBD1 or TRBD2 (5 bases each). The CDR3 sequence is 15 residues long. The ends were cut back, 6 bases at V and 3 bases at J, with 14 bases in the middle. Germline CDR1 and CDR2: MDHEN and SYDVKM. CDR3 in amino acids: CASSKRSGYTGELFF. CDR3 in DNA: TGTGCCAGCAGCAAGCGGTCAGGGTACACCGGGGAGCTGTTTTTT.

The sample holds one count of this clone. V is TRBV7-9 and J is TRBJ1-6; D is unresolved. The CDR3 sequence is 14 residues long. Germline V gene lookup returns CDR1 SEHNR and CDR2 FQNEAQ (reference sequence). The V end was cut by 7 bases, the J end by 0 bases, with 7 bases between. The CDR3 DNA follows: TGTGCCAGCACCGGGAGCTCCTATAATTCACCCCTCCACTTT. The encoded protein is CASTGSSYNSPLHF.

The genes are TRBV28 and TRBJ2-6, with D perhaps TRBD2 (7 bases). V was clipped by 7 bases and J by 0 bases, with 19 bases between them. CDR3 length: 18 residues. CDR1 is MDHEN, CDR2 SYDVKM, per germline. The CDR3 DNA sequence: TGTGCCAGCACCACTGGGGGGGCCCCTTACTCTGGGGCCAACGTCCTGACTTTC. The encoded protein is CASTTGGAPYSGANVLTF.

The chain recombines TRBV4-1 with TRBJ2-5, with D possibly being TRBD2 (5 bases). The CDR3 runs to 18 residues. Trimming cost V 2 bases and J 1 base, with 20 bases left between them. CDR1 MGHRA and CDR2 YSYEKL come from the germline V gene. This CDR3 is CASSQYPERTGSQETQYF. CDR3 DNA: TGCGCCAGCAGCCAATACCCTGAGCGGACCGGATCCCAAGAGACCCAGTACTTC.

The V and J genes are TRBV28 and TRBJ1-5, with D possibly matching TRBD1 (6 bases). Trimming shortened V by 8 bases and J by 1 base, and 15 bases separated the two germline ends. Germline CDR1 reads MDHEN; CDR2 reads SYDVKM. This CDR3 comprises 15 residues. This CDR3 is CASREGGVSNQPQHF. For the CDR3, the DNA is TGTGCCAGCCGGGAGGGGGGGGTCAGCAATCAGCCCCAGCATTTT.

Turning to this clone: Within the sample, other DNA sequences also encode this same CDR3. The chain joins TRBV28 to TRBJ1-2; 10 bases map to TRBD1. V was pared by 6 bases and J by 4 bases, with 2 bases of the junction left unmatched. From germline, CDR1 is MDHEN and CDR2 SYDVKM. The CDR3 spans 13 residues. The CDR3 bases are TGTGCCAGCAGGCGGACAGGGGGCTATGGCTACACCTTC. Residues: CASRRTGGYGYTF.

Concerning this clone: Other DNA sequences in the same sample also yield this CDR3. The V and J genes are TRBV5-1 and TRBJ2-1, with 8 bases that match TRBD1. CDR1 and CDR2 (germline): SGHRS, YFSETQ. The CDR3 has 15 amino acids. V was pared by 3 bases and J by 0 bases, with 2 bases of the junction left unmatched. CDR3 DNA: TGCGCCAGCAGCTCTACAGGGGGCTCCTACAATGAGCAGTTCTTC. Translation: CASSSTGGSYNEQFF.

V usage is TRBV7-2 and J usage is TRBJ2-7, with D tentatively TRBD2 (6 bases). Germline CDR1 is SGHTA and CDR2 is FQGNSA. The CDR3 loop spans 15 amino acids. V lost 1 base, J lost 0 bases, and 10 bases lay in between. CDR3 protein: CASSLDGSPSYEQYF. As DNA, the CDR3 is TGTGCCAGCAGCTTAGACGGGAGCCCCTCCTACGAGCAGTACTTC.

The gene calls are TRBV29-1 and TRBJ2-1; 8 nucleotides agree with TRBD2. From germline, CDR1 is SQVTM and CDR2 ANQGSEA. Germline trimming cut 5 bases from V and 6 bases from J; bases unmatched to any gene: 6. The CDR3 totals 13 residues. CDR3 nucleotides: TGCAGCGTTTCGGCGGGAGGATCCAATGAGCAGTTCTTC. Protein product: CSVSAGGSNEQFF.

This chain connects TRBV25-1 to TRBJ2-7; 13 bases fit TRBD2. Germline CDR1 MGHDK, CDR2 SYGVNS. Trimming cost V 5 bases and J 6 bases; bases outside gene matches: 7. The length of the CDR3 is 15 residues. CDR3 bases: TGTGCCAGCAGTCCAATGGGACTAGCGGGGCGCGAGCAGTACTTC. Translating gives CASSPMGLAGREQYF.

Note on this clone: Within the sample, other DNA sequences also encode this same CDR3. V gene TRBV6-5 combines with J gene TRBJ2-5; the D call may be TRBD1 or TRBD2 (5 bases each). Germline loops: CDR1 MNHEY, CDR2 SVGAGI. The CDR3 extends over 14 amino acids. Trimming took 0 bases from V and 2 from J, leaving 7 bases between them. The CDR3 DNA reads as TGTGCCAGCAGTTACTCCTGGGGGCAAGAGACCCAGTACTTC. This translates into CASSYSWGQETQYF.

The rearrangement uses TRBV4-3 and TRBJ2-1; 7 bases are a match to TRBD2. The V gene's germline CDR1 is LGHNA and CDR2 YSLEER. There are 15 residues in the CDR3. The V and J ends lost 3 bases and 7 bases, in that order; junction bases with no gene match: 9. The CDR3 nucleotides read TGCGCCAGCAGCCAGGGCGGGCTAGCGGATAATGAGCAGTTCTTC. Protein product: CASSQGGLADNEQFF.

The V call is TRBV28, the J call TRBJ2-4; 7 positions match TRBD1. CDR1 is MDHEN, CDR2 SYDVKM, per germline. V trimming: 6 bases; J trimming: 0 bases; junction bases outside the gene matches: 11. The CDR3 totals 17 residues. The chain's CDR3 is CASSSGRDRRAKNIQYF. The DNA of the CDR3 is TGTGCCAGCAGCTCCGGACGGGACAGAAGAGCCAAAAACATTCAGTACTTC.

V and J are TRBV18 and TRBJ2-2; tentative D call: TRBD2 (5 bases). Germline CDR1 and CDR2: KGHSH and LQKENI. V dropped 0 bases and J dropped 1 base, with 9 bases sitting between them. The CDR3 runs 16 residues. The CDR3 reads CASSPPNSENTGELFF. The CDR3, as DNA: TGTGCCAGCTCACCACCGAATAGCGAGAACACCGGGGAGCTGTTTTTT.

The sample holds one count of this clone. The chain employs TRBV6-6 and TRBJ2-1, with TRBD2 matching over 13 bases. Germline V gene data show CDR1 as MNHNY and CDR2 as SVGAGI (reference sequence). V lost 5 bases to trimming and J lost 9 bases; unmatched junction nucleotides: 7. The CDR3 is made up of 15 amino acids. CDR3 sequence: CASSGTSGALGEQFF. The CDR3 DNA sequence: TGTGCCAGCAGTGGGACTAGCGGGGCCTTGGGTGAGCAGTTCTTC.

The chain links TRBV10-3 to TRBJ2-1; TRBD2 matches 8 bases. V was clipped by 10 bases and J by 8 bases; unmatched bases: 13. This CDR3 region has 14 residues. CDR1 is ENHRY and CDR2 is SYGVKD in the germline V gene. The CDR3 DNA is TGTGCCACCCGGGCAGCGGGAGAGTGGGATGAGCAGTTCTTC. Translation: CATRAAGEWDEQFF.

This sequence joins TRBV10-3 and TRBJ2-4; D is unresolved. V was pared by 0 bases and J by 5 bases, with 8 bases between. Germline V gene data show CDR1 as ENHRY and CDR2 as SYGVKD. The CDR3 is 14 amino acids. This chain's CDR3 is CAISESGFQNIQYF. The CDR3 bases are TGTGCCATCAGTGAGTCGGGGTTTCAAAACATTCAGTACTTC.

The chain carries TRBV11-2 and TRBJ1-1; D not certain. Germline V CDR1 and CDR2: SGHAT, FQNNGV. Trimming took off 3 bases at V and 0 bases at J, with 11 bases between the two ends. The CDR3 sequence is 15 residues long. CDR3 region: CASSFDGVMNTEAFF. The CDR3 DNA is TGTGCCAGCAGCTTCGATGGCGTTATGAACACTGAAGCTTTCTTT. The full variable domain, in which reference TRBV11-2 and TRBJ1-1 provide the parts outside the CDR3, is EAGVAQSPRYKIIEKRQSVAFWCNPISGHATLYWYQQILGQGPKLLIQFQNNGVVDDSQLPKDRFSAERLKGVDSTLKIQPAKLEDSAVYLCASSFDGVMNTEAFFGQGTRLTVV.

This clone was seen just once. The V and J genes are TRBV9 and TRBJ2-5, with D possibly TRBD2 on 6 matching bases. The germline CDR1 and CDR2 sequences are SGDLS and YYNGEE. This CDR3 region has 15 residues. V dropped 5 bases and J dropped 2 bases, with 16 bases sitting between them. The CDR3 DNA reads TGTGCCAGCAGGAAGGGTGCGGGGATACAAGAGACCCAGTACTTC. As protein: CASRKGAGIQETQYF.

The V and J genes are TRBV7-9 and TRBJ2-3; D gene unclear. Germline V gene sequence: CDR1 SEHNR, CDR2 FQNEAQ (reference sequence). The CDR3 runs to 16 residues. The V end lost 0 bases, the J end lost 0 bases, and 10 bases lay between the germline ends. The CDR3 bases are TGTGCCAGCAGCTTAGCGGGTAACCCTAGCACAGATACGCAGTATTTT. This codes for CASSLAGNPSTDTQYF.

J is TRBJ2-7 and V is TRBV5-8; TRBD2 matches 14 bases. CDR3 length equals 18 residues. V shed 1 base and J 2 bases; nucleotides not matched to a gene: 8. In germline, CDR1 is SGHTS, CDR2 YDEGEE. The CDR3 sequence: CASSLMGTSGSWTYEQYF. The CDR3 coding sequence is TGTGCCAGCAGCTTGATGGGGACTAGCGGGAGTTGGACCTACGAGCAGTACTTC.

This chain uses TRBV2 with TRBJ1-6; D gene unclear. Per the germline V gene, CDR1 is SNHLY and CDR2 is FYNNEI. Deletions cut 0 bases from V and 8 bases from J, with 11 bases between. The CDR3 consists of 15 residues. The CDR3 spells CASSEASGFYSPLHF. DNA for the CDR3: TGTGCCAGCAGTGAAGCGTCTGGGTTTTATTCACCCCTCCACTTT. The full variable domain, completed using reference TRBV2 and TRBJ1-6, is EPEVTQTPSHQVTQMGQEVILRCVPISNHLYFYWYRQILGQKVEFLVSFYNNEISEKSEIFDDQFSVERPDGSNFTLKIRSTKLEDSAMYFCASSEASGFYSPLHFGNGTRLTVT.

The chain employs TRBV9 and TRBJ1-5; D ambiguous. Germline CDR1 SGDLS, CDR2 YYNGEE. V lost 1 base to trimming and J lost 0 bases, with 8 bases between them. The CDR3 has 15 amino acids. Written as DNA, the CDR3 is TGTGCCAGCAGCGTAAGGCAAAATAGCAATCAGCCCCAGCATTTT. It translates to CASSVRQNSNQPQHF.

The CDR3 loop reads CASSIQGKNTPLHF. The CDR3 nucleotides are TGTGCCAGTAGTATTCAGGGAAAGAATACACCCCTCCACTTT. V is TRBV19 and J is TRBJ1-6, with D possibly matching TRBD1 (5 bases). The CDR3 has 14 amino acids. V gave up 3 bases and J gave up 11 bases, with 14 bases separating them. The germline V gene has CDR1 LNHDA and CDR2 SQIVND (reference sequence).

The chain's CDR3 is CATSTRGTTDTQYF. The DNA of the CDR3 is TGTGCCACCAGCACGCGGGGAACCACAGATACGCAGTATTTT. The gene calls are TRBV15 and TRBJ2-3; TRBD2 might be the D (6 bases). V lost 4 bases, J lost 2 bases, and 10 bases lay in between. CDR1 is LNHNV and CDR2 is YYDKDF in the germline V gene (reference sequence). CDR3 length: 14 amino acids.

Comment on this clone: The identical CDR3 is also encoded by other nucleotide sequences in the sample. This chain connects TRBV10-3 to TRBJ1-5; the D gene is possibly TRBD1 (6 bases). The V end was cut by 3 bases, the J end by 4 bases, with 7 bases between. The germline gives CDR1 ENHRY, CDR2 SYGVKD. CDR3 length: 13 amino acids. The CDR3 loop is CAISEQGNQPQHF. The CDR3 DNA follows: TGTGCCATCAGTGAACAGGGAAATCAGCCCCAGCATTTT.

This sequence joins TRBV25-1 and TRBJ2-1, with 10 bases fitting TRBD2. Germline assignment: CDR1 MGHDK and CDR2 SYGVNS. V lost 3 bases, J lost 4 bases, and 6 bases stayed unmatched. This CDR3 comprises 16 residues. CDR3 DNA sequence: TGTGCCAGCAGTGACCCGGGACTAGCGCTTTACAATGAGCAGTTCTTC. It is translated as CASSDPGLALYNEQFF.